One sample yielded the 14 T cell receptor beta chains listed below, sequenced in a study of T cell responses to AZD1222 COVID-19 vaccine. Assay used: immunoSEQ multiplex PCR; TCRdb lists only in-frame clones, some missing. The sample has more than 100,000 clones; approximately 85% are singletons. The material was peripheral blood, obtained 28 days after the second dose of the MenACWY control vaccine. These receptors originate from an adult who received the MenACWY meningococcal vaccine as a control.

CDR3 sequence (DNA): TGTGCCATCAGGACGAGACAGGGAGACTCCTACAATGAGCAGTTCTTC. This encodes CAIRTRQGDSYNEQFF. The chain links TRBV10-3 to TRBJ2-1, with TRBD1 identical over 7 bases. The ends lost 6 bases at V and 0 bases at J; junction bases unmatched: 8. Germline-derived CDR1 and CDR2 are ENHRY and SYGVKD. The CDR3 sequence is 16 residues long.

The chain combines TRBV11-2 with TRBJ1-2; tentatively, D is TRBD1 (6 bases). Trimming cost V 1 base and J 4 bases, with 13 bases left between them. The CDR3 is made up of 15 amino acids. In germline, CDR1 is SGHAT, CDR2 FQNNGV. The DNA for the CDR3 is TGTGCCAGCAGCTTAGTTGCCGGGGGCGGCTATGGCTACACCTTC. Translation: CASSLVAGGGYGYTF.

The sample holds a few counts of this clone. This chain connects TRBV19 to TRBJ2-3; tentatively, D is TRBD1 (6 bases). CDR1 is LNHDA, CDR2 SQIVND, per germline (reference sequence). The CDR3 runs to 13 residues. V was shortened by 4 bases and J by 5 bases, with 10 bases between the two germline ends. CDR3 region: CASSKTGEDTQYF. Here the CDR3 DNA reads TGTGCCAGTAGTAAGACAGGAGAAGATACGCAGTATTTT.

The gene calls are TRBV5-1 and TRBJ1-2; D gene unclear. The germline gives CDR1 SGHRS, CDR2 YFSETQ. CDR3 size: 14 residues. Trimming removed 4 bases at V and 1 base at J, with 11 bases between. The CDR3 nucleotides are TGCGCCAGCAGCCCGGAACAGCTTAACTATGGCTACACCTTC. Protein sequence: CASSPEQLNYGYTF.

The sample holds a few counts of this clone. The chain combines TRBV28 with TRBJ2-6; TRBD1 is a possible D gene (7 bases). The germline gives CDR1 MDHEN, CDR2 SYDVKM. V dropped 6 bases and J dropped 4 bases, with 13 bases sitting between them. The length of the CDR3 is 15 residues. The CDR3 nucleotides read TGTGCCAGCAGGCCGGAGGGGGCCGGGGCCAACGTCCTGACTTTC. Translating it yields CASRPEGAGANVLTF.

The chain is built from TRBV20-1 and TRBJ2-7; TRBD2 aligns across 7 bases. The V and J ends lost 3 bases and 3 bases, in that order; junction bases with no gene match: 5. The germline V gene has CDR1 DFQATT and CDR2 SNEGSKA (reference sequence). This CDR3 is built from 13 residues. The CDR3 nucleotides are TGCAGTGCTAGTATAGCGGGCTTCTACGAGCAGTACTTC. Amino acid sequence: CSASIAGFYEQYF.

A few counts support this clone. The chain joins TRBV4-3 to TRBJ2-3; D gene uncertain. Germline loops: CDR1 LGHNA, CDR2 YSLEER. CDR3 length equals 16 residues. Deletions cut 4 bases from V and 0 bases from J, with 14 bases between. The CDR3 DNA sequence: TGCGCCAGCAGCCGGCTGGACCGCGCTAGCACAGATACGCAGTATTTT. This sequence encodes CASSRLDRASTDTQYF.

The chain uses TRBV4-1 and TRBJ1-1, with D possibly matching TRBD1 (6 bases). The germline CDR1 and CDR2 sequences are MGHRA and YSYEKL. This CDR3 is 16 amino acids long. V was clipped by 0 bases and J by 10 bases, with 21 bases between them. CDR3 sequence (DNA): TGCGCCAGCAGCCAAGATAGAGGTTCGGGACAACTATCAGCTTTCTTT. Amino acids: CASSQDRGSGQLSAFF.

J is TRBJ2-3 and V is TRBV24-1; 7 bases match TRBD1. With 4 bases clipped from V and 4 bases from J, the junction kept 7 bases outside the gene matches. This CDR3 region has 15 residues. The germline CDR1 and CDR2 sequences are KGHDR and SFDVKD. DNA for the CDR3: TGTGCCACCAGTGACCCCGACAGGGCCCCAGATACGCAGTATTTT. Its translation: CATSDPDRAPDTQYF.

The J gene is TRBJ2-3, the V gene TRBV6-4, with D possibly matching TRBD2 (5 bases). Germline V gives CDR1 MRHNA, CDR2 SNTAGT. Deletions cut 3 bases from V and 2 bases from J, with 12 bases between. The CDR3 consists of 15 residues. CDR3 in amino acids: CASSERQRNTDTQYF. As DNA, the CDR3 is TGTGCCAGCAGTGAACGTCAGCGGAACACAGATACGCAGTATTTT.

The chain couples TRBV18 to TRBJ1-1, with D possibly matching TRBD1 (6 bases). CDR1 and CDR2 (germline): KGHSH, LQKENI. V gave up 6 bases and J gave up 0 bases, with 17 bases separating them. The CDR3 loop spans 16 amino acids. The CDR3 bases are TGTGCCAGCTCCCCCACACAGGGTTCTGTGAACACTGAAGCTTTCTTT. Residues: CASSPTQGSVNTEAFF.

The chain couples TRBV5-1 to TRBJ2-7; D call uncertain. CDR1 and CDR2 (germline): SGHRS, YFSETQ. The CDR3 length is 13 residues. The ends were cut back, 7 bases at V and 0 bases at J, with 11 bases in the middle. In nucleotides, the CDR3 is TGCGCCAGCTCCCGAGGCGACTCCTACGAGCAGTACTTC. It codes for CASSRGDSYEQYF.

J is TRBJ2-2 and V is TRBV9; 7 bases fit TRBD1. The germline CDR1 and CDR2 sequences are SGDLS and YYNGEE. Trimming took 6 bases from V and 5 from J; bases not matched to a gene: 4. This CDR3 has 13 amino acids. The CDR3 DNA is TGTGCCAGCAAGGGGGCTGATACCGGGGAGCTGTTTTTT. Translation gives CASKGADTGELFF.

The V and J genes are TRBV18 and TRBJ1-4; possible D gene TRBD1, 5 bases. This CDR3 has 13 amino acids. V was clipped by 6 bases and J by 7 bases, with 12 bases between them. CDR1 is KGHSH and CDR2 is LQKENI in the germline V gene. The CDR3 DNA follows: TGTGCCAGCTCTCCCACGGGGGGTGAAAAACTGTTTTTT. Protein sequence: CASSPTGGEKLFF.